These 26 T cell receptor beta chains came from one sample sequenced in a study of CD8+ T cells in alopecia areata. Isolated RNA was reverse transcribed into cDNA used as the sequencing template. The protocol was immunoSEQ multiplex PCR, while the TCRdb copy is restricted to in-frame clones and leaves out a portion. Altogether hundreds of thousands of clones are present, more than 30% being singletons, with the ten largest covering more than 0.4%. Indicated treatment: oral pan-JAK inhibitor, 5-10 mg twice daily. Sample: CD4+ T cells sorted from blood, taken at week 34, from a patient treated with tofacitinib. Receptor source: a human donor with alopecia areata.

In this sample, this clone turned up a few times. This chain connects TRBV30 to TRBJ2-1; D is perhaps TRBD2 (5 bases). The germline gives CDR1 GTSNPN, CDR2 SVGIG (reference sequence). Trimming pared 5 bases from V and 10 bases from J, leaving 24 bases between. This CDR3 has 15 residues. The CDR3 region is CAWGHSRSRGREQFF. The CDR3 DNA is TGTGCCTGGGGGCACAGCAGGTCTCGAGGGCGCGAGCAGTTCTTC. The full variable domain, completed using reference TRBV30 and TRBJ2-1, is SQTIHQWPATLVQPVGSPLSLECTVEGTSNPNLYWYRQAAGRGLQLLFYSVGIGQISSEVPQNLSASRPQDRQFILSSKKLLLSDSGFYLCAWGHSRSRGREQFFGPGTRLTVL.

The chain recombines TRBV6-6 with TRBJ2-5, with 10 bases lining up with TRBD2. Germline loops: CDR1 MNHNY, CDR2 SVGAGI (reference sequence). The trim removed 7 bases at V and 2 bases at J, leaving 7 bases unmatched. The CDR3 runs to 15 residues. The CDR3: CASTDPSGGQETQYF. Here the CDR3 DNA reads TGTGCCAGCACCGACCCTAGCGGGGGACAAGAGACCCAGTACTTC.

This clone was detected a few times. The chain has TRBV7-9 and TRBJ2-7; 9 nucleotides line up with TRBD1. The CDR3 length is 14 residues. V was clipped by 8 bases and J by 4 bases; unmatched bases: 9. The germline V gene encodes CDR1 SEHNR and CDR2 FQNEAQ (reference sequence). DNA of the CDR3: TGTGCCAGCTCAAGGACAGGGGAAAATTACGAGCAGTACTTC. Amino acids: CASSRTGENYEQYF. Together with reference TRBV7-9 and TRBJ2-7, the CDR3 gives the full variable domain: DTGVSQNPRHKITKRGQNVTFRCDPISEHNRLYWYRQTLGQGPEFLTYFQNEAQLEKSRLLSDRFSAERPKGSFSTLEIQRTEQGDSAMYLCASSRTGENYEQYFGPGTRLTVT.

This clone was counted between two and nine times. This chain joins TRBV7-3 and TRBJ2-5; D gene unclear. V lost 5 bases and J 4 bases, leaving 14 bases between the germline ends. Germline V gene data show CDR1 as SGHTA and CDR2 as FQGTGA. The CDR3 consists of 14 residues. DNA for the CDR3: TGTGCCAGCAGCCCCCGGAGTGCTCGAGAGACCCAGTACTTC. Its translation: CASSPRSARETQYF.

This clone was found once. The rearrangement joins TRBV10-3 to TRBJ1-2, with D perhaps TRBD1 (5 bases). Germline V lookup: CDR1 ENHRY, CDR2 SYGVKD. Trimming removed 3 bases from V and 0 bases from J, with 11 bases in between. This CDR3 has 15 amino acids. The CDR3 DNA is TGTGCCATCAGTGAAGGGACGGGGACTAACTATGGCTACACCTTC. Amino acid sequence: CAISEGTGTNYGYTF.

This chain uses TRBV27 with TRBJ1-5, with 9 nucleotides matching TRBD1. V dropped 5 bases and J dropped 4; count of bases not matched to a gene: 9. Looked up from germline, CDR1 is MNHEY and CDR2 is SMNVEV (reference sequence). The CDR3 totals 16 residues. The CDR3 DNA reads TGTGCCAGCAGTCCCGGGACAGGGACAAGGAATCAGCCCCAGCATTTT. Protein product: CASSPGTGTRNQPQHF.

This clone was picked up a small number of times. The chain employs TRBV5-1 and TRBJ2-1; TRBD1 matches 9 bases. Germline CDR1 and CDR2: SGHRS and YFSETQ. V lost 0 bases and J lost 6; bases outside the gene matches: 10. The CDR3 is 17 residues long. This CDR3 is CASSLGSPGQGPNEQFF. CDR3 sequence (DNA): TGCGCCAGCAGCTTGGGCTCCCCGGGACAGGGTCCCAATGAGCAGTTCTTC. The full variable domain, rest sourced from reference TRBV5-1 and TRBJ2-1, is KAGVTQTPRYLIKTRGQQVTLSCSPISGHRSVSWYQQTPGQGLQFLFEYFSETQRNKGNFPGRFSGRQFSNSRSEMNVSTLELGDSALYLCASSLGSPGQGPNEQFFGPGTRLTVL.

This clone showed up just a few times. The chain combines TRBV4-2 with TRBJ2-7; TRBD1 aligns across 7 bases. The V gene's germline CDR1 is LGHNA and CDR2 YNFKEQ. J gave up 2 bases and V 1 base, and 8 bases lay outside the gene matches. The CDR3 totals 16 residues. The CDR3 loop is CASSQGLGTVPYEQYF. CDR3 sequence (DNA): TGTGCCAGCAGCCAAGGGCTCGGGACAGTCCCCTACGAGCAGTACTTC.

This chain connects TRBV7-2 to TRBJ1-4; D not certain. Germline V gives CDR1 SGHTA, CDR2 FQGNSA. The germline V and J ends were trimmed by 5 bases and 4 bases, with 20 bases remaining between them. The CDR3 sequence is 17 residues long. In DNA, the CDR3 is TGTGCCAGCAGCCTCTCACTCGGACTAGGGAATAATGAAAAACTGTTTTTT. Translation: CASSLSLGLGNNEKLFF.

The chain uses TRBV30 and TRBJ1-2, with no clear D. This CDR3 spans 12 amino acids. Trimming pared 0 bases from V and 7 bases from J, leaving 9 bases between. Per germline, CDR1 GTSNPN and CDR2 SVGIG (reference sequence). The DNA for the CDR3 is TGTGCCTGGAGTGTAGTGGAGTCTGGCTACACCTTC. Translating gives CAWSVVESGYTF.

CDR3: CSAKQNEKLFF. The CDR3 DNA follows: TGCAGTGCTAAACAGAATGAAAAACTGTTTTTT. The genes are TRBV20-1 and TRBJ1-4, with D hard to call. The germline gives CDR1 DFQATT, CDR2 SNEGSKA (reference sequence). V was clipped by 4 bases and J by 5 bases, with 5 bases between them. The CDR3 covers 11 residues.

This clone was seen a few times. The genes are TRBV2 and TRBJ2-1; either TRBD1 or TRBD2 may fit D (5 bases each). Germline assignment: CDR1 SNHLY and CDR2 FYNNEI. V shed 4 bases and J shed 8 bases, with 18 bases lying between them. The CDR3 is made up of 15 amino acids. The CDR3 sequence is CASSGESGAVYEQFF. CDR3 coding DNA: TGTGCCAGCAGTGGCGAGTCCGGGGCGGTCTATGAGCAGTTCTTC.

J is TRBJ2-6 and V is TRBV5-6; D remains unclear. V lost 0 bases to trimming and J lost 1 base, with 5 bases between them. The germline gives CDR1 SGHDT, CDR2 YYEEEE. The length of the CDR3 is 15 residues. The CDR3: CASSLDFSGANVLTF. DNA for the CDR3: TGTGCCAGCAGCTTGGACTTTTCTGGGGCCAACGTCCTGACTTTC.

Only a few counts were recorded for this clone. The chain recombines TRBV5-1 with TRBJ1-2; D not certain. The CDR3 is made up of 13 amino acids. From germline, CDR1 is SGHRS and CDR2 YFSETQ. The V end lost 1 base, the J end lost 2 bases, and 6 bases lay between the germline ends. Written as DNA, the CDR3 is TGCGCCAGCAGCTTGAATTCCAACTATGGCTACACCTTC. Amino acid sequence: CASSLNSNYGYTF.

J is TRBJ1-5 and V is TRBV7-2, with a possible D match to TRBD1 (5 bases). Germline-derived CDR1 and CDR2 are SGHTA and FQGNSA. Deletions cut 2 bases from V and 1 base from J, with 15 bases between. This CDR3 has 17 amino acids. The CDR3 coding sequence is TGTGCCAGCAGCTTACTTCCGGGGACGGTCAGCAATCAGCCCCAGCATTTT. Its protein product is CASSLLPGTVSNQPQHF.

This clone was counted a few times. The rearrangement uses TRBV30 and TRBJ1-2, with a possible D match to TRBD1 (5 bases). Trimming removed 1 base from V and 2 bases from J, with 11 bases in between. CDR3 length: 14 amino acids. Germline V gene sequence: CDR1 GTSNPN, CDR2 SVGIG (reference sequence). The CDR3 nucleotides read TGTGCCTGGAGTGCTCTGGGGGGGAACTATGGCTACACCTTC. Its protein is CAWSALGGNYGYTF.

This clone was counted only a few times. The chain carries TRBV18 and TRBJ1-5; D is ambiguous. This CDR3 comprises 16 residues. Germline V lookup: CDR1 KGHSH, CDR2 LQKENI. Trimming took off 2 bases at V and 6 bases at J, with 17 bases between the two ends. The CDR3 here is CASSPGSGGGGQPQHF. In nucleotides, the CDR3 is TGTGCCAGCTCACCAGGGAGTGGTGGAGGCGGTCAGCCCCAGCATTTT.

This clone was picked up one time. CDR3 amino acids: CASSIGGGQETQYF. The DNA for the CDR3 is TGTGCCAGTAGTATAGGAGGGGGCCAAGAGACCCAGTACTTC. The chain recombines TRBV19 with TRBJ2-5, with D maybe TRBD1 (6 bases). Trimming stripped 1 base from V and 1 base from J, with 7 bases between. The CDR3 sequence is 14 residues long. Germline CDR1 reads LNHDA; CDR2 reads SQIVND (reference sequence).

This clone was seen more than once but under ten times. This sequence joins TRBV29-1 and TRBJ2-2, with 8 bases fitting TRBD2. CDR1 is SQVTM and CDR2 is ANQGSEA in the germline V gene. V shed 4 bases and J 5 bases; nucleotides not matched to a gene: 9. The CDR3 has 15 residues. The CDR3 DNA follows: TGCAGCGTTGTTTCCGGGACTAGGGGAACCGGGGAGCTGTTTTTT. This codes for CSVVSGTRGTGELFF.

The chain employs TRBV5-1 and TRBJ2-3; TRBD2 agrees at 7 bases. Germline-derived CDR1 and CDR2 are SGHRS and YFSETQ. This CDR3 has 17 amino acids. J gave up 2 bases and V 4 bases, and 13 bases lay outside the gene matches. CDR3 loop: CASSPVVGRPFTDTQYF. CDR3 in DNA: TGCGCCAGCAGCCCGGTGGTCGGGAGGCCTTTCACAGATACGCAGTATTTT.

The gene calls are TRBV11-2 and TRBJ2-2; D possibly uses TRBD1 or TRBD2 (5 bases each). Germline CDR1 SGHAT, CDR2 FQNNGV. V was trimmed by 5 bases and J by 1 base, leaving 14 bases between them. This CDR3 contains 16 residues. The CDR3 bases are TGTGCCAGCAGCGGGGGTGGGGCCTTGAACACCGGGGAGCTGTTTTTT. Encoded protein: CASSGGGALNTGELFF.

The chain links TRBV5-4 to TRBJ1-4, with 10 bases matching TRBD1. This CDR3 is 14 amino acids long. V was clipped by 4 bases and J by 7 bases; unmatched bases: 4. Germline loops: CDR1 SGHNT, CDR2 YYREEE (reference sequence). CDR3 sequence reads: CASSIRDRGEKLFF. In DNA, the CDR3 is TGTGCCAGCAGCATCCGGGACAGGGGTGAAAAACTGTTTTTT.

CDR3 in amino acids: CASSWGRRNSPLHF. The CDR3 coding sequence is TGTGCCAGCAGCTGGGGACGGCGGAATTCACCCCTCCACTTT. The chain links TRBV27 to TRBJ1-6, with a possible D match to TRBD1 (5 bases). The V gene lost 6 bases and the J gene lost 7 bases, with 13 bases spanning the gap. The CDR3 contains 14 residues. The germline V gene has CDR1 MNHEY and CDR2 SMNVEV (reference sequence).

This clone appeared a few times. V is TRBV29-1 and J is TRBJ2-5; possibly TRBD1 or TRBD2 for D (6 bases each). The CDR3 runs 14 residues. CDR1 and CDR2 from the germline V gene are SQVTM and ANQGSEA. Trimming removed 6 bases from V and 1 base from J, with 15 bases in between. The CDR3 here is CSVMRGAAQETQYF. CDR3 coding DNA: TGCAGCGTCATGAGGGGGGCGGCCCAAGAGACCCAGTACTTC.

The rearrangement joins TRBV11-3 to TRBJ2-2; weak D call: TRBD1 (5 bases). This CDR3 is built from 14 residues. Trimming took off 2 bases at V and 8 bases at J, with 12 bases between the two ends. The V gene's germline CDR1 is SGHNT and CDR2 YENEEA. The CDR3 loop reads CASSLTPGLGELFF. CDR3 nucleotides: TGTGCCAGCAGCTTAACCCCAGGGCTGGGGGAGCTGTTTTTT.

The V gene is TRBV15, the J gene TRBJ1-5; 9 bases fit TRBD1. This CDR3 is built from 14 residues. The trim removed 7 bases at V and 11 bases at J, leaving 12 bases unmatched. Germline CDR1 and CDR2: LNHNV and YYDKDF (reference sequence). CDR3 nucleotides: TGTGCCACCAACCGGGACAGGGCTCCTTCGGCCCAGCATTTT. This translates into CATNRDRAPSAQHF.